The source of this T cell receptor (beta chain) is a study of OX40 agonist ivuxolimab in advanced cancers. At the level of the study: Treatment of patients was with ivuxolimab, an agonistic anti-OX40 (CD134) antibody. Partial responses were achieved by three patients, of whom one had hepatocellular carcinoma and two had cutaneous melanoma. Findings and caveats of the study: Some nonresponders additionally presented with little normalized T-cell clonal expansion.

Samples of blood were obtained at baseline, on cycle 4 day 1, and on cycle 7 day 1. This CDR3 is 17 amino acids long. The germline CDR1 and CDR2 sequences are SEHNR and FQNEAQ (reference sequence). V trimming: 4 bases; J trimming: 4 bases; junction bases outside the gene matches: 8. Of note for this clone: Its antigen is as yet unknown.

TCRdb keeps only in-frame clones here, not all; method: immunoSEQ multiplex PCR. The sample lists 45,000 to 70,000 clones, more than 70% occurring once. The input for sequencing was CD4+ or CD8+ T cells sorted from blood, taken in a trial of the OX40 agonist ivuxolimab. J is TRBJ2-2 and V is TRBV7-9; 11 nucleotides agree with TRBD2. The clonotype comes from an adult with an advanced solid tumor such as melanoma, head and neck, liver or kidney cancer. DNA for the CDR3: TGTGCCAGCAGCTCGTCTTCTAGCGGGGGGCGCACCGGGGAGCTGTTTTTT. Residues: CASSSSSSGGRTGELFF.